The clone carrying this T cell receptor beta chain occurred a few times. Its antigen is as yet unknown. Here immunoSEQ multiplex PCR was the method, and the copy in TCRdb shows in-frame clones only, minus some. Of around 59,000 clones listed, 75% to 85% are singletons. CDR3 length: 13 residues. Germline V gives CDR1 SNHLY, CDR2 FYNNEI. With 3 bases removed from V and 4 bases from J, the gap between germline ends came to 9 bases. The data belong to a study of vaccination effects on CD4 cells after COVID-19. Study outcomes and limitations: At late timepoints after vaccination, vaccine- and infection-induced clones shrank markedly.

Prior to sequencing, the ViraFEST assay stimulated PBMC with viral peptide pools, which expanded the antigen-specific CD4+ T cells. Once cultured for roughly nine days, the cells underwent separation to obtain CD4+ T cells. Participants completed two doses of the BNT162b2 or mRNA-1273 vaccine. This TCR came from a human donor who received a COVID-19 vaccine. The sample in question was CD4+ T cells from PBMCs cultured with HCoV-OC43 spike peptides, obtained after COVID-19 vaccination. Subset denoted: HCoV-OC43 spike overlapping peptide pool stimulation. The rearrangement links TRBV2 to TRBJ1-2; D call uncertain. CDR3: CASSDGRTYGYTF. In nucleotides, the CDR3 is TGTGCCAGCAGTGATGGACGGACCTATGGCTACACCTTC. Filled out from reference TRBV2 and TRBJ1-2, the complete variable domain reads EPEVTQTPSHQVTQMGQEVILRCVPISNHLYFYWYRQILGQKVEFLVSFYNNEISEKSEIFDDQFSVERPDGSNFTLKIRSTKLEDSAMYFCASSDGRTYGYTFGSGTRLTVV.